This T cell receptor (beta chain) was identified during a study of blood T cell repertoires in COVID-19 (dated by TCRdb to the early 2020s). Regarding the study in general: Samples from collaborators originated in the United States, Italy and Spain and spanned both the acute and convalescent phases of COVID-19. The prospective study material was composed of cDNA or gDNA derived from T cells, B-cell-depleted T cells, or PBMCs. Deeply sampled blood TCRbeta repertoires from subjects exposed to, actively infected with, or recovered from COVID-19 were included in the dataset. A freely available public database, intended as a resource for researchers studying the immune response to SARS-CoV-2, is where the repertoires were released. The samples were drawn from the first 160 participants of the ongoing ImmuneRACE study and from roughly 1,300 subjects provided by 6 global collaborators. Sample metadata almost always included a de-identified subject ID, COVID-19 status, age in years and sex. Where HLA class I and class II types were available, the types were taken from metadata supplied by the sample provider, not from assay-based typing. Overall study results and their limits: The quantity of clinical and demographic metadata differed by source and by participant and was supplied without curation.

Via the germline V gene, CDR1 is SGHTA and CDR2 FQGNSA. V was cut back by 4 bases and J by 1 base, leaving a gap of 5 bases between them. Counted from cysteine to phenylalanine, this CDR3 has 12 amino acids. Only the CDR3 DNA is retained, 36 bases long and in frame from the first base. As regards this clone: The specificity of this receptor is unknown. Base quality data are lacking; no much larger clone is found one base away.

In Seattle, one collaborating source enrolled patients while the infection was active and tracked those patients longitudinally over the course of disease. Whole blood was collected in K2EDTA tubes by collaborating institutions according to the institutions' own protocols. For TCRbeta analysis, collaborators shipped samples as frozen whole blood, isolated PBMCs, or DNA extracted from either of those sample types. The immunoSEQ Assay, a bias-controlled multiplex PCR, was used to amplify TCRbeta CDR3 regions from genomic DNA. In the paper's pipeline: Nucleated cell counts per sample were estimated from amplification of reference gene primers within the assay. To quantify the absolute abundance of each unique TCRbeta CDR3 rearrangement, sequence reads were collapsed and filtered. For each sample, productive Simpson clonality was calculated by taking the square root of Simpson's diversity index across productive rearrangements. The immuneACCESS repertoire file appears here via TCRdb, limited to in-frame rearrangements. These files lack a portion of the clones; in checked studies, under half of the deficit traces to unresolved V genes, and the cause of the others is not known. V and J calls plus clone size are reproduced from that table; the DNA served to infer D and trimming. This sample gives around 130,000 clones in total; more than 90% of them show up just once. 4% to 5% of the sample is taken by the ten largest.

The sequenced sample was peripheral blood. The sequence was obtained from a man aged 60 to 69 with COVID-19, enrolled during active disease. This chain joins TRBV7-2 to TRBJ2-7; no D gene is confidently identified. The CDR3 region reads CASSSLSYEQYF. The DNA reads as follows: TGTGCCAGCAGCTCCTTATCCTACGAGCAGTACTTC. The reference TRBV7-2 and TRBJ2-7 proteins fill in what lies around the CDR3, so the full variable domain reads GAGVSQSPSNKVTEKGKDVELRCDPISGHTALYWYRQSLGQGLEFLIYFQGNSAPDKSGLPSDRFSAERTGGSVSTLTIQRTQQEDSAVYLCASSSLSYEQYFGPGTRLTVT.